This T cell receptor beta chain stems from a study of monozygotic twins with inflammatory bowel disease. Used for each TCR library was about 3.5 ug of total RNA. After re-calling the 5' RACE reads, TCRdb lists one entry per CDR3 protein, DNA absent. In total, the table holds around 450,000 distinct CDR3 sequences. Germline CDR1 and CDR2: MNHEY and SMNVEV (reference sequence). This CDR3 comprises 17 residues. Study observations and caveats: Repertoire similarity did not separate concordant from discordant twins, possibly from limited power.

Worth noting for this clonotype: Its antigen is currently unknown.

This sequence joins TRBV27 and TRBJ1-6. The sample was blood. The sequence came from a human donor with ulcerative colitis or Crohn's disease, or a healthy co-twin of an affected twin (not recorded which). CDR3 loop: CASSLSLTGAYNSPLHF.